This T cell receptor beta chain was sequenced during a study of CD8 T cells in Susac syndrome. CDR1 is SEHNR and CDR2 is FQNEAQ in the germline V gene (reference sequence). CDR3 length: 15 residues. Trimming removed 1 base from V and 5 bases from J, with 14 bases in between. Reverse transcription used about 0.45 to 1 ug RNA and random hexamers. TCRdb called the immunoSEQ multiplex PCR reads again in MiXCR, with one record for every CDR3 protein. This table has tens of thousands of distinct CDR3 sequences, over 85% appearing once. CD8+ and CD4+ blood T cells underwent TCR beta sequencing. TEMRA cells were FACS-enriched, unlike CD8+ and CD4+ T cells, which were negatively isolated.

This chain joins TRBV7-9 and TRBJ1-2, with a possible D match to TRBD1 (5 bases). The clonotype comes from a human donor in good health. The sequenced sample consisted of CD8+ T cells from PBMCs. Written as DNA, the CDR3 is TGTGCCAGCAGCTTAGGTTCGACAGATTCGTATGGCTACACCTTC. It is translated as CASSLGSTDSYGYTF.